This record concerns one T cell receptor (beta chain) sequence. The antigen it recognizes is unknown. No base qualities exist here, and no much larger clone lies one base off it. The data are from a study of blood T cell repertoires in COVID-19 (dated by TCRdb to about 2020). About the full investigation: Samples from collaborators originated in the United States, Italy and Spain and spanned both the acute and convalescent phases of COVID-19. Samples were obtained from the ongoing ImmuneRACE study (first 160 participants) and from some 1,200 subjects provided by 6 global collaborators. Where HLA class I and class II types were available, the types were taken from metadata supplied by the sample provider, not from assay-based typing. The repertoires were released in a freely available public database intended as a resource for research on the immune response to SARS-CoV-2. The sample metadata nearly always contained a de-identified subject ID, COVID-19 status, age in years and sex. The prospective study material was composed of cDNA or gDNA derived from T cells, B-cell-depleted T cells, or PBMCs. Deeply sampled blood TCRbeta repertoires from subjects exposed to, actively infected with, or recovered from COVID-19 were included in the dataset. The study at large found these results: How much clinical and demographic metadata was included differed by source and by participant, and the metadata was provided uncurated.

TCRbeta CDR3 regions were amplified from genomic DNA by means of the immunoSEQ Assay, a bias-controlled multiplex PCR. Concerning the study's data processing: The number of nucleated cells in each sample was estimated by amplification of reference gene primers within the assay. Sequence reads were collapsed and filtered to measure the absolute abundance of every unique TCRbeta CDR3 rearrangement. For each sample, productive Simpson clonality was calculated as the square root of Simpson's diversity index across productive rearrangements. TCRdb re-hosts the immuneACCESS table, in-frame sequences only. Its copies lack some clones; in the studies checked, an unresolved V gene accounts for under half of them, and the cause for the rest is not known. V, J and clone size are those of that table, while D and trimming were read from the DNA. The sample table records about 40,000 clones; 79% of these occur just once. The ten biggest clones cover about 30% of the sample.

Whole blood was collected in K2EDTA tubes by collaborating institutions according to the institutions' own protocols. For TCRbeta analysis, collaborator samples were shipped as frozen whole blood, as isolated PBMCs, or as DNA extracted from either sample type. The CDR3, from cysteine to phenylalanine, totals 15 residues. Left in the record is the CDR3 DNA by itself, 45 bases read in frame from the first base. Looking up the germline V gene yields CDR1 SGHRS and CDR2 YFSETQ. Trimming leaves V shorter by 4 bases and J shorter by 4 bases, with the junction holding 5 bases beyond the gene matches. The chain is made from TRBV5-1 and TRBJ1-5, and 10 bases in between align with TRBD1. The receptor was derived from a woman older than 75 with acute or convalescent COVID-19. Sequenced sample: peripheral blood. The CDR3 sequence is CASSAGTGENQPQHF. The nucleotide sequence reads TGCGCCAGCAGCGCGGGGACAGGGGAGAATCAGCCCCAGCATTTT.